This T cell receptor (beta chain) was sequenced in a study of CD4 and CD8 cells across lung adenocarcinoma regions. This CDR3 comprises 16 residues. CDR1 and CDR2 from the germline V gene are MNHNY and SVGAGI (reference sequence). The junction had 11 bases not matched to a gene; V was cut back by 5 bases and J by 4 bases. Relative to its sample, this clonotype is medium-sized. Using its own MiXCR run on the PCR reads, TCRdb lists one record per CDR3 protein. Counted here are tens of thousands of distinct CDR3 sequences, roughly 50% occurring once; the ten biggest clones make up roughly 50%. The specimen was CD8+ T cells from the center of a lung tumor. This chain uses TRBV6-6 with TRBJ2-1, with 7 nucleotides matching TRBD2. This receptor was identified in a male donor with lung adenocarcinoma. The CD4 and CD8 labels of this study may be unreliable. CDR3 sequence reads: CASSSSQGLPYNEQFF. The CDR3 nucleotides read TGTGCCAGCAGTAGTTCCCAGGGACTACCGTACAATGAGCAGTTCTTC.